The present T cell receptor beta chain was sequenced within a study of blood T cell repertoires in COVID-19. TCRdb keeps only in-frame clones here, not all; method: immunoSEQ multiplex PCR. The sample has approximately 300,000 clones, over 75% seen once. Participant ages covered roughly 18 to 89 years across around 22 US areas. Cohorts were based on clinical histories the participants reported. Recovery meant two consecutive negative NP/OP PCR tests, professional clearance, or resolved symptoms. Germline V gene data show CDR1 as SGDLS and CDR2 as YYNGEE. V lost 0 bases and J lost 6; bases outside the gene matches: 9. The CDR3 has 16 residues.

The sequencing sample was made of PBMCs or T cells enriched from blood (not recorded which). The J gene is TRBJ1-2, the V gene TRBV9; the match to TRBD1 covers 9 bases. The TCR comes from a woman in her thirties who had recovered from COVID-19. The CDR3 sequence is CASSVDPQGTGNGYTF. The CDR3 DNA is TGTGCCAGCAGCGTAGACCCCCAGGGGACAGGGAATGGCTACACCTTC.